This T cell receptor (beta chain) was sequenced in a study of blood T cell repertoires in COVID-19. The CDR3 consists of 13 residues. Germline CDR1 MDHEN, CDR2 SYDVKM. V lost 8 bases to trimming and J lost 0 bases, with 11 bases between them. Repertoires were generated with immunoSEQ multiplex PCR, while TCRdb's copy carries only in-frame clones and drops some. The sample lists 300,000 to 400,000 clones; roughly nine tenths were seen once. In terms of age and location, participants ranged from roughly 18 to 89 years and lived in about two dozen US areas. Each participant's cohort was designated according to participant-reported clinical history.

The chain links TRBV28 to TRBJ2-7, with D possibly TRBD2 on 5 matching bases. Sequencing was done on a sample of PBMCs or T cells enriched from blood (not recorded which). This TCR was sampled from a man in his 60s who had recovered from COVID-19. CDR3: CASRPGYSYEQYF. CDR3 DNA sequence: TGTGCCAGCCGACCGGGGTACTCCTACGAGCAGTACTTC.